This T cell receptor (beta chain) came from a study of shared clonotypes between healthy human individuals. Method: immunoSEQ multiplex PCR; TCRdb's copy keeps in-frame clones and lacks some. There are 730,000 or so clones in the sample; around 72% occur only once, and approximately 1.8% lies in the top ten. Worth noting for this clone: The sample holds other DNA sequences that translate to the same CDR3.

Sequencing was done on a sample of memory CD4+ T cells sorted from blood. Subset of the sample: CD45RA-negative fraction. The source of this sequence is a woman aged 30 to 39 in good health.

As DNA, the CDR3 is TGCGCCAGCAGCCAAGGTGACCGGGACACCGGGGAGCTGTTTTTT. Residues: CASSQGDRDTGELFF. The chain is built from TRBV5-1 and TRBJ2-2, with D unclear. This CDR3 is built from 15 residues. V was clipped by 4 bases and J by 3 bases, with 13 bases between them. Germline V gene lookup returns CDR1 SGHRS and CDR2 YFSETQ.